This entry lists 8 T cell receptor beta chains sequenced from one sample in a study of cytomegalovirus exposure and HLA in healthy donors. 60 Vbeta and 13 Jbeta primers were used in PCR. Using immunoSEQ multiplex PCR, the repertoire was profiled, and TCRdb retains in-frame clones only, with some absent. There are 68,000 or so clones in the sample, with around 7.5% held by the top ten. The sample comprised PBMCs. All receptors derive from a female donor in good health and CMV-seropositive.

The CDR3, as DNA: TGCGCCAGCAGCTTGGAGGGGGGGCCCTACGAGCAGTACTTC. Encoded protein: CASSLEGGPYEQYF. The chain has TRBV5-1 and TRBJ2-7; D might be TRBD2 (7 bases). The length of the CDR3 is 14 residues. Germline V CDR1 and CDR2: SGHRS, YFSETQ. V gave up 0 bases and J gave up 2 bases, with 9 bases separating them. Looking up the rest from reference TRBV5-1 and TRBJ2-7 gives the full variable domain: KAGVTQTPRYLIKTRGQQVTLSCSPISGHRSVSWYQQTPGQGLQFLFEYFSETQRNKGNFPGRFSGRQFSNSRSEMNVSTLELGDSALYLCASSLEGGPYEQYFGPGTRLTVT.

The rearrangement links TRBV5-6 to TRBJ1-2, with 9 bases matching TRBD1. V lost 5 bases and J lost 3; bases outside the gene matches: 5. Germline CDR1 reads SGHDT; CDR2 reads YYEEEE. CDR3 length: 14 amino acids. CDR3: CASSRDRADYGYTF. The CDR3, as DNA: TGTGCCAGCAGTCGGGACAGGGCGGACTATGGCTACACCTTC.

The chain couples TRBV19 to TRBJ1-1; 7 nucleotides match TRBD1. The ends lost 6 bases at V and 1 base at J; junction bases unmatched: 5. CDR3 length: 14 residues. Germline CDR1 reads LNHDA; CDR2 reads SQIVND (reference sequence). CDR3 residues: CASRPTGTNTEAFF. The CDR3 DNA reads TGTGCCAGTAGACCGACAGGGACGAACACTGAAGCTTTCTTT.

The CDR3, as DNA: TGTGCCAGCAGTTTAGGGGCAGGGGCGCCCACTGAAGCTTTCTTT. It codes for CASSLGAGAPTEAFF. The rearrangement joins TRBV27 to TRBJ1-1, with a possible D match to TRBD1 (6 bases). V was pared by 2 bases and J by 4 bases, with 14 bases between. Germline V gene data show CDR1 as MNHEY and CDR2 as SMNVEV (reference sequence). The CDR3 totals 15 residues.

The rearrangement links TRBV5-1 to TRBJ2-5; 8 nucleotides match TRBD2. The CDR3 covers 15 residues. Germline loops: CDR1 SGHRS, CDR2 YFSETQ. After removal of 2 bases from V and 5 bases from J, the junction contained 8 bases not matched to a gene. CDR3 sequence reads: CASSFGGGSGETQYF. In DNA form, the CDR3 reads TGCGCCAGCAGCTTCGGCGGGGGGTCCGGGGAGACCCAGTACTTC.

V is TRBV6-6 and J is TRBJ1-2, with a weak D call TRBD1 (5 bases). The CDR3 sequence is 13 residues long. Trimming took 5 bases from V and 4 from J, leaving 11 bases between them. CDR1 is MNHNY, CDR2 SVGAGI, per germline (reference sequence). The DNA for the CDR3 is TGTGCCAGCAGTCCCGACAGAATCTATGGCTACACCTTC. Amino acid sequence: CASSPDRIYGYTF.

The J gene is TRBJ1-5, the V gene TRBV28; TRBD1 aligns across 8 bases. Germline CDR1 MDHEN, CDR2 SYDVKM. This CDR3 comprises 16 residues. J lost 0 bases, V lost 5 bases, and 6 bases had no gene match. As DNA, the CDR3 is TGTGCCAGCAGTCCCCGGACAGGGTATAGCAATCAGCCCCAGCATTTT. Protein product: CASSPRTGYSNQPQHF.

The chain joins TRBV29-1 to TRBJ2-3; 10 bases fit TRBD2. Trimming cost V 6 bases and J 3 bases; bases outside gene matches: 12. The CDR3 extends over 16 amino acids. The germline V gene encodes CDR1 SQVTM and CDR2 ANQGSEA. Here the CDR3 DNA reads TGCAGCGTCTCGGGGGCTAGCGGGAGTCAGACAGATACGCAGTATTTT. Its translation: CSVSGASGSQTDTQYF.